Only one count was recorded for the clone carrying this T cell receptor (beta chain). Its cognate antigen is unknown. This entry belongs to a study of T-cell reconstitution after alpha-beta-depleted transplantation in children. Preparation of the TCRbeta library was carried out with unique molecular identifiers. One entry per CDR3 protein, called by TCRdb with MiXCR from the PCR reads. Of about 120,000 distinct CDR3 sequences in the sample, under 25% were seen once. Study findings and constraints: It was reported that alpha-beta T cells came from several hundred expanded graft clones (about two months after transplant). After one year, T-cell counts and TCRbeta diversity mostly came from new T cells. The high TCRbeta diversity at day 60 in some patients came from surviving recipient T cells and thymic progenitors.

The CDR3 is made up of 15 amino acids. V lost 2 bases to trimming and J lost 2 bases, with 10 bases between them. Germline CDR1 and CDR2: LNHNV and YYDKDF (reference sequence). The sample was PBMCs, mostly from graft donor cells, taken 180 days after TCRalphabeta/CD19-depleted stem cell transplant. The rearrangement uses TRBV15 and TRBJ2-1, with a weak D call TRBD2 (6 bases). The source is a male patient aged 2-10 years who had a stem cell transplant for chronic granulomatous disease, so the T cells may come from the graft donor. CDR3 residues: CATSRKAGPYNEQFF. The DNA for the CDR3 is TGTGCCACCAGCAGAAAGGCGGGACCCTACAATGAGCAGTTCTTC.